This record covers a single T cell receptor beta chain. Its antigen is as yet unknown. Trimming took off 2 bases at V and 1 base at J, with 13 bases between the two ends. CDR1 and CDR2 (germline): SGHRS, YFSETQ. The CDR3 consists of 17 residues. Only United States sites treated participants with HIV. This specimen comes from a study of long-term antiretroviral therapy in people with HIV. Study findings and constraints: Collection of the blood, which took place between about 2004 and 2018, possibly occurred under older ART regimens.

This was the immunoSEQ v3.0 assay at survey level. Samples were sequenced targeting roughly 35,000-50,000 T-cell genomes each. The data were produced by immunoSEQ multiplex PCR, yet TCRdb's version contains in-frame clones alone and is incomplete. The sample gives 35,000 to 45,000 clones, around 94% of which show up once; 3.6% is in the top ten. This receptor was identified in a woman in her fifties or sixties with HIV. The chain carries TRBV5-1 and TRBJ2-6; D gene uncertain. Sequencing used unsorted PBMCs, obtained 4.1 years after starting antiretroviral therapy. The CDR3 protein is CASSFMVSRSGANVLTF. The CDR3 region has the DNA TGCGCCAGCAGCTTTATGGTTTCGAGGTCTGGGGCCAACGTCCTGACTTTC.